The 9 T cell receptor beta chains given below trace back to one sample, sequenced in a study of T cells in Graves' hyperthyroidism and ophthalmopathy. RNA transcripts gave rise to amplified TCR beta CDR3 regions. Carried out on the TCR CDR3, a first-round RT-PCR used the HTBI primer set. TCRdb reprocessed the multiplex PCR reads with MiXCR, giving one entry per CDR3 protein. The repertoire has hundreds of thousands of distinct CDR3 sequences, approximately 24% of them found once; the top ten carry 11%. The specimen was blood. The receptors originated from a woman aged 30 to 39 with Graves' ophthalmopathy.

The V and J genes are TRBV6-1 and TRBJ1-1, with 8 bases matching TRBD1. Per the germline V gene, CDR1 is MNHNS and CDR2 is SASEGT. The CDR3 length is 15 residues. Unmatched junction bases numbered 5, after V lost 0 bases and J lost 5 bases. In DNA form, the CDR3 reads TGTGCCAGCAGTGAAGCTAAGACAGGGGTTACTGAAGCTTTCTTT. Residues: CASSEAKTGVTEAFF.

This clonotype was observed at least ten times. V is TRBV7-2 and J is TRBJ2-2, with 8 bases that match TRBD1. Germline CDR1 is SGHTA and CDR2 is FQGNSA. The CDR3 is made up of 17 amino acids. V lost 4 bases and J lost 0; bases outside the gene matches: 7. The CDR3 is CASSSEGTGANTGELFF. The CDR3 bases are TGTGCCAGCAGCTCTGAGGGGACAGGAGCGAACACCGGGGAGCTGTTTTTT.

This clonotype was counted only a few times. This sequence joins TRBV28 and TRBJ1-5; maybe TRBD1 (5 bases). Germline V gene sequence: CDR1 MDHEN, CDR2 SYDVKM. The length of the CDR3 is 14 residues. Trimming cost V 6 bases and J 6 bases, with 15 bases left between them. DNA of the CDR3: TGTGCCAGCAGACTAGGGGCGTCCGGTCAGCCCCAGCATTTT. Translating gives CASRLGASGQPQHF.

On this clonotype itself: One junction end does not reproduce the germline sequence, and a read error may be involved. This chain connects TRBV7-7 to TRBJ2-5; D not resolved. Germline assignment: CDR1 SSHAT and CDR2 FNYEAQ (reference sequence). The CDR3 has 13 amino acids. CDR3 sequence: CASSRVPGETQYF. In DNA, the CDR3 is TGTGCTAGCAGCCGAGTCCCTGGCGAGACCCAGTACTTC.

In its sample, this clonotype was seen many times. V and J are TRBV12-3 or TRBV12-4 and TRBJ1-5, with D possibly matching TRBD1 (6 bases). This CDR3 region has 15 residues. V lost 6 bases and J lost 3, with 15 bases in between. Here the CDR3 reads CASSPGAGFNQPQHF. CDR3 sequence (DNA): TGTGCCAGCAGCCCAGGGGCCGGATTCAATCAGCCCCAGCATTTT.

This clonotype was detected many times. The chain recombines TRBV29-1 with TRBJ2-5, with 7 bases identical to TRBD1. Germline CDR1 reads SQVTM; CDR2 reads ANQGSEA. CDR3 size: 12 residues. J was trimmed by 5 bases and V by 1 base; bases with no gene match: 1. Written as DNA, the CDR3 is TGCAGCGTTGAAGTACAGGGGGAGACCCAGTACTTC. Protein sequence: CSVEVQGETQYF.

This clonotype showed up just a few times. This chain links TRBV28 with TRBJ2-7, with 14 bases identical to TRBD2. CDR3 length equals 17 residues. V lost 6 bases and J lost 3; bases outside the gene matches: 10. Germline CDR1 and CDR2: MDHEN and SYDVKM. The CDR3 region has the DNA TGTGCCAGCAGAGAACCGGGACTAGCGGGAGCGCTCTACGAGCAGTACTTC. Translating it yields CASREPGLAGALYEQYF.

The chain employs TRBV6-2 or TRBV6-3 and TRBJ2-2; a weak D match, TRBD2 (6 bases). Germline-derived CDR1 and CDR2 are MNHEY and SVGEGT. Trimming cost V 6 bases and J 1 base, with 12 bases left between them. CDR3 length: 15 amino acids. The CDR3: CASRRGLLNTGELFF. The CDR3 bases are TGTGCCAGCAGACGGGGACTTTTGAACACCGGGGAGCTGTTTTTT.

This clonotype was counted at least ten times. The genes are TRBV4-1 and TRBJ1-1; D is ambiguous. CDR1 is MGHRA, CDR2 YSYEKL, per germline. There are 15 residues in the CDR3. Trimming took 4 bases from V and 3 from J, leaving 15 bases between them. As DNA, the CDR3 is TGCGCCAGCAGCCCGCGGTTGGAGGGCCACACTGAAGCTTTCTTT. Its protein is CASSPRLEGHTEAFF.